This record covers a single TCR beta chain. Assay used: immunoSEQ multiplex PCR; TCRdb lists only in-frame clones, some missing. The sample comprises about 100,000 clones, 94% of which are singletons, and 0.7% to 0.9% rests with the top ten. The data stem from a study of T cell changes during pregnancy in multiple sclerosis. The germline V gene encodes CDR1 PRHDT and CDR2 FYEKMQ (reference sequence). The CDR3 extends over 21 amino acids. J lost 1 base, V lost 1 base, and 17 bases had no gene match. The sequenced sample was peripheral blood, obtained before pregnancy. The chain employs TRBV13 and TRBJ2-3, with 10 bases fitting TRBD1. The TCR originated in a female donor with multiple sclerosis, enrolled in a pregnancy study. This CDR3 is CASSLVLGGTGDEKGTDTQYF. The DNA of the CDR3 is TGTGCCAGCAGCTTAGTTTTGGGAGGGACAGGGGACGAAAAGGGCACAGATACGCAGTATTTT.